Listed below are T cell receptor beta chains from one sample, sequenced in a study of shared clonotypes between healthy human individuals. TCRdb's table, derived via immunoSEQ multiplex PCR, lists solely in-frame clones and lacks some. The sample carries over 800,000 clones, 90% to 95% recorded once. Specimen: naive CD8+ T cells sorted from blood. These receptors were obtained from a man aged 25 to 40 in good health. Both conserved end residues are part of each CDR3. D genes are given only for firm matches. Clone size appears in some rows only: once, few, many, or a class for an expanded clone.

>TRBV16|.|.|TRBJ2-7
CASSQSQATGYEQYF
TGTGCCAGCAGCCAATCCCAGGCCACAGGTTACGAGCAGTACTTC
>TRBV28|.|TRBD1|TRBJ2-5
CASRNPGDRRETQYF
TGTGCCAGCAGAAACCCAGGGGACAGACGAGAGACCCAGTACTTC
>TRBV19|once|TRBD2|TRBJ2-7
CASSVSGDYEQYF
TGTGCCAGTAGTGTCAGCGGGGACTACGAGCAGTACTTC
>TRBV5-1|.|.|TRBJ2-3
CASRTGSTDTQYF
TGCGCCAGCAGGACGGGAAGCACAGATACGCAGTATTTT
>TRBV10-2|.|.|TRBJ2-5
CASSEVALRMETQYF
TGCGCCAGCAGTGAGGTAGCGTTACGAATGGAGACCCAGTACTTC
>TRBV5-4|.|TRBD2|TRBJ2-1
CASSFLSLAGAEQFF
TGTGCCAGCAGCTTTTTGAGCCTAGCGGGAGCTGAGCAGTTCTTC
>TRBV27|few|.|TRBJ1-3
CASRAGVAGNTIYF
TGTGCCAGCAGGGCAGGGGTTGCTGGAAACACCATATATTTT
>TRBV18|once|.|TRBJ1-4
CASSQPGAEATNEKLFF
TGTGCCAGCTCGCAGCCGGGGGCGGAGGCAACTAATGAAAAACTGTTTTTT
>TRBV5-1|.|.|TRBJ2-3
CASSPQGPTDTQYF
TGCGCCAGCAGCCCTCAGGGGCCGACAGATACGCAGTATTTT
>TRBV21-1|.|.|TRBJ1-5
CASSPGRGEQPQHF
TGTGCCAGCAGCCCCGGGAGGGGCGAACAGCCCCAGCATTTT
>TRBV7-6|.|TRBD1|TRBJ2-7
CASSLTTGDLSYEQYF
TGTGCCAGCAGCCTTACCACAGGGGATCTCTCCTACGAGCAGTACTTC
>TRBV29-1|.|TRBD2|TRBJ2-7
CSVEAPGALTSVDYEQYF
TGCAGCGTTGAAGCCCCTGGTGCCCTTACTAGCGTAGACTACGAGCAGTACTTC
>TRBV11-2|.|.|TRBJ2-3
CASSLDLGTEFTDTQYF
TGTGCCAGCAGCTTAGATCTTGGGACGGAGTTCACAGATACGCAGTATTTT
>TRBV19|.|.|TRBJ1-2
CASSMLTGLNYGYTF
TGTGCCAGTAGTATGCTCACAGGGCTTAACTATGGCTACACCTTC
>TRBV6-1|few|.|TRBJ1-1
CASSEERGMNTEAFF
TGTGCCAGCAGTGAGGAACGGGGGATGAACACTGAAGCTTTCTTT
>TRBV5-6|.|.|TRBJ2-3
CASSRGWGATDTQYF
TGTGCCAGCAGCCGAGGGTGGGGGGCCACAGATACGCAGTATTTT
>TRBV15|once|TRBD2|TRBJ2-1
CATSRDRTSGRNEQFF
TGTGCCACCAGCAGAGATCGGACTAGCGGGAGAAATGAGCAGTTCTTC
>TRBV7-9|once|TRBD1|TRBJ1-4
CASSPGQGNNEKLFF
TGTGCCAGCAGCCCGGGACAGGGGAATAATGAAAAACTGTTTTTT
>TRBV6-5|few|.|TRBJ2-1
CASSYSPYNEQFF
TGTGCCAGCAGTTACTCTCCCTACAATGAGCAGTTCTTC
>TRBV18|.|TRBD2|TRBJ2-7
CASSPGLAGYVYEQYF
TGTGCCAGCTCCCCCGGGCTAGCGGGATACGTCTACGAGCAGTACTTC
>TRBV16|.|TRBD1|TRBJ2-7
CASSQSQGQSYEQYF
TGTGCCAGCAGCCAGTCACAGGGGCAATCCTACGAGCAGTACTTC
>TRBV2|.|.|TRBJ2-7
CASSATASYEQYF
TGTGCCAGCAGCGCGACAGCATCCTACGAGCAGTACTTC
>TRBV29-1|.|TRBD2|TRBJ2-7
CSVFPSTSGLPDEQYF
TGCAGCGTCTTTCCCTCGACTAGCGGATTACCCGACGAGCAGTACTTC
>TRBV7-8|.|.|TRBJ2-7
CASSQRSGLSSYEQYF
TGTGCCAGCAGCCAACGCAGCGGGCTGAGCTCCTACGAGCAGTACTTC
>TRBV7-9|.|TRBD2|TRBJ2-1
CASSPPSGGSSYNEQFF
TGTGCCAGCAGCCCACCTAGCGGAGGAAGCTCCTACAATGAGCAGTTCTTC
>TRBV27|.|.|TRBJ2-5
CASSLSRMETQYF
TGTGCCAGCAGTTTATCGAGGATGGAGACCCAGTACTTC
>TRBV18|.|.|TRBJ2-1
CASSPYDSSYNEQFF
TGTGCCAGCTCACCATACGATAGCTCCTACAATGAGCAGTTCTTC
>TRBV9|.|TRBD2|TRBJ2-1
CASSQPSGTSSNEQFF
TGTGCCAGCAGCCAACCTTCCGGGACTAGCAGCAATGAGCAGTTCTTC
>TRBV7-8|.|TRBD2|TRBJ2-5
CASSSVAGEETQYF
TGTGCCAGCAGCTCGGTAGCGGGAGAAGAGACCCAGTACTTC
>TRBV10-3|.|TRBD2|TRBJ2-1
CAIMSGSSYNEQFF
TGTGCCATCATGAGCGGGAGCTCCTACAATGAGCAGTTCTTC
>TRBV13|once|TRBD2|TRBJ2-5
CASSFGLAGKETQYF
TGTGCCAGCAGCTTCGGACTAGCGGGAAAAGAGACCCAGTACTTC